This entry is about one TCR beta chain. Its antigen is unknown. This sample is drawn from a study of T cell clones after liver transplantation. Overall study: As an antigen-independent comparator, third-party-reactive TCRbeta sequences came from pre-transplant mixed lymphocyte reactions. Overall study results and limits: The donor-reactive repertoire was only partly measurable in two subjects, lacking donor cells.

Germline V gives CDR1 SGHKS, CDR2 YYEKEE (reference sequence). This CDR3 has 15 amino acids. Between the trimmed V and J ends, which lost 0 bases and 5 bases, there was a span of 13 bases. Method: immunoSEQ multiplex PCR; TCRdb's copy keeps in-frame clones and lacks some. Found here are roughly 100,000 clones, under 90% of them singletons; the top ten hold approximately 2.9%. This rearrangement joins TRBV5-5 to TRBJ2-3; D is uncertain. The receptor was derived from a human patient who received a liver transplant. Some T cells could come from the graft donor. Here the sequenced sample was CD4+ T cells from blood, taken around 50 months after liver transplant. The CDR3 DNA sequence: TGTGCCAGCAGCTTGGGAGCCATCCGCAGAGATACGCAGTATTTT. Translating gives CASSLGAIRRDTQYF. The full variable domain, its missing parts supplied by reference TRBV5-5 and TRBJ2-3, is DAGVTQSPTHLIKTRGQQVTLRCSPISGHKSVSWYQQVLGQGPQFIFQYYEKEERGRGNFPDRFSARQFPNYSSELNVNALLLGDSALYLCASSLGAIRRDTQYFGPGTRLTVL.